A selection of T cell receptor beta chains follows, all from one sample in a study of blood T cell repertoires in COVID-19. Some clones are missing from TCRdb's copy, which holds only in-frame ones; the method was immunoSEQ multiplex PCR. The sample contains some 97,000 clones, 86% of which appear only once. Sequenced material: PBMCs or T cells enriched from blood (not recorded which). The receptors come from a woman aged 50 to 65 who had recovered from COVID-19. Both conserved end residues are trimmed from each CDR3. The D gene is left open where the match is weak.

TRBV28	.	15	ASSLLGWGLSNQPQH
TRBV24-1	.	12	ATSDSGRNYGYT
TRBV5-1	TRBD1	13	ASSSTGGVGDTQY
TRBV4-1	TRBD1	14	ASSLTTGGSIQPQH
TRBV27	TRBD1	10	ATRGDDYGYT
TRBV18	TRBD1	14	ASSRGTGGSGNTIY
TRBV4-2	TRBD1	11	ASRLTGATEAF
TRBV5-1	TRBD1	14	ASGPGQGELNTEAF
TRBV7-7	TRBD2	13	ASSLGLAGVDEQF
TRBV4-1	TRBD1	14	ASSQPETGSNYGYT
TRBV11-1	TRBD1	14	ASSQTFQGAEETQY
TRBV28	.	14	ASSFDKGLDRETQY
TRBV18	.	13	ASSPPDITNYGYT
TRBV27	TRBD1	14	ASSLWGQGVVTEAF
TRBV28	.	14	ASSPLTQGSYNEQF
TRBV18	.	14	ASSPPGGSNTGELF
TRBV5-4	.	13	ASSLGGSLSYEQY
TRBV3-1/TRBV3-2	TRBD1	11	ASSQVTGGVQY
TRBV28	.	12	ASSLQGTLEKLF
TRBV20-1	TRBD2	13	SASGGGSTFSEQY
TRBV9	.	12	ASSVGGANQPQH
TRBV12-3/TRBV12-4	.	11	ASSHRQGNTIY
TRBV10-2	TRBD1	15	ATLTLEPGQGDYGYT
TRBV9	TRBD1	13	ASSLRDSFIYGYT
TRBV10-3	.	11	AISLEATDTQY
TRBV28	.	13	ASLPRGGARTEAF
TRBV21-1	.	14	ASSKVVRAGANVLT
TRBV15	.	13	ATSREPSSFYEQY
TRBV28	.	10	ASRPRGGEQY
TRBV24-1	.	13	ATSGVGVGADTQY
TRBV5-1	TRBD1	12	ASSLEDRGRGYT
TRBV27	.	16	ASSLTSVSGTPKNIQY
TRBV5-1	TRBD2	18	ASSHFRARGTSGGTDTQY
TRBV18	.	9	ASSPQGFQF
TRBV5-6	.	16	ASSARGRVLYGANVLT
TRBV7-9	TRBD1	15	ASSLRTGGLNYNEQF
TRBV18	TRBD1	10	ASSPQPGQLS
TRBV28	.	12	ASSFGEANSPLH
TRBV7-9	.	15	ASSLNLGAGISDTQY
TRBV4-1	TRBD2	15	ASSQDQLAGAQETQY
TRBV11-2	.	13	ASSLAGRGTDTQY
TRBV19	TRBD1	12	ASSTQGAQTEAF
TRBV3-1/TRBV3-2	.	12	ASSLLRDDEKLF
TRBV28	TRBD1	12	ASSPGTGVYGYT
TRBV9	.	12	ASSVVGGDQPQH
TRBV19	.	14	ASRKDSLSSGNTIY
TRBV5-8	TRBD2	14	ASSLTGLAGAYEQY